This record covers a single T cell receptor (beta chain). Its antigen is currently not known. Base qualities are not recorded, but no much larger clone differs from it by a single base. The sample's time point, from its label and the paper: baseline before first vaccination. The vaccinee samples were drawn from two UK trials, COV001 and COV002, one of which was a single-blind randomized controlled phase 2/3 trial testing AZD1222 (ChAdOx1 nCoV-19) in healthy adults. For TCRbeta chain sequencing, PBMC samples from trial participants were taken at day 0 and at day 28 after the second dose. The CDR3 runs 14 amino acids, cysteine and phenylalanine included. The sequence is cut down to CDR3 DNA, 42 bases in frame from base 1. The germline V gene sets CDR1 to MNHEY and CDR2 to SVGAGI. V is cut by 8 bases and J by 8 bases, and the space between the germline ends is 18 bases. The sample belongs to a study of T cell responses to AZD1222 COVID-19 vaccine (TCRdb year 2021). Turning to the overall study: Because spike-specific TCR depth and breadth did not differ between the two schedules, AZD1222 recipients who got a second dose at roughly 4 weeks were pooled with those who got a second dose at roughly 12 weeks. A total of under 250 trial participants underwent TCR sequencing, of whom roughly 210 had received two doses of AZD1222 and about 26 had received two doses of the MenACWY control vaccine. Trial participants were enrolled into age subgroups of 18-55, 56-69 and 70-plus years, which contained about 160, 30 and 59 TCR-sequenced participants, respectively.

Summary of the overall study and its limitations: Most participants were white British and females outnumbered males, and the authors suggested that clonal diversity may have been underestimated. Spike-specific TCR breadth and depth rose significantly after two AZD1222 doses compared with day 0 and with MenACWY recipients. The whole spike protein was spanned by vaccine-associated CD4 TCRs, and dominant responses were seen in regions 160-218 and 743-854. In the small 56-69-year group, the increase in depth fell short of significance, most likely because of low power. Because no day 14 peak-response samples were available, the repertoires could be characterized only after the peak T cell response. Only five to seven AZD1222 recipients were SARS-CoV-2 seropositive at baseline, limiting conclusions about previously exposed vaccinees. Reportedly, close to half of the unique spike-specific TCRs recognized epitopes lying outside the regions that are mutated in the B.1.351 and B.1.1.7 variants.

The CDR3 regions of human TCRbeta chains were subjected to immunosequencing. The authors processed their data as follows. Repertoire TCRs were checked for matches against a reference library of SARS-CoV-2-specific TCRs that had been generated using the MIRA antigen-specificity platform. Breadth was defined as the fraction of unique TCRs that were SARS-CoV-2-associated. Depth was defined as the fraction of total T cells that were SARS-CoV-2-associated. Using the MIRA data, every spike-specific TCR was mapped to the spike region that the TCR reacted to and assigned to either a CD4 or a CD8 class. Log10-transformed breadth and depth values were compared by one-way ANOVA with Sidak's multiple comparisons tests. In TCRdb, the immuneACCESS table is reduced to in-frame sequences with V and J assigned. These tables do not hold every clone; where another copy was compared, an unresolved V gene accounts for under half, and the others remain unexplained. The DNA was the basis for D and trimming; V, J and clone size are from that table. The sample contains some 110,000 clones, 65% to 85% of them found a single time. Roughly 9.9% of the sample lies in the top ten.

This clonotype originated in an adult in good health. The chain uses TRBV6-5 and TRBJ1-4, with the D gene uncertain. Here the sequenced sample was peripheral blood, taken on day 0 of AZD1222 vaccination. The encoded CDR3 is CASAVPGPREKLFF. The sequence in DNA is TGTGCCAGCGCGGTCCCAGGCCCCCGGGAAAAACTGTTTTTT.